Listed below are T cell receptor beta chains from one sample, sequenced in a study of T cell changes during pregnancy in multiple sclerosis. Repertoires were generated with immunoSEQ multiplex PCR, while TCRdb's copy carries only in-frame clones and drops some. This table has more than 50,000 clones, about 91% appearing once. Sequences were derived from peripheral blood, sampled before pregnancy. The receptor source for this set is a female donor with multiple sclerosis, enrolled in a pregnancy study. CDR3s include the opening cysteine and the closing phenylalanine or tryptophan. D genes are given only for firm matches. Size is stated for part of the rows, as once, few or many counts, or as a class when the clone is expanded.

v_call	clone_size	d_call	j_call	cdr3_length	cdr3_aa	cdr3_nt
TRBV27	-	-	TRBJ2-5	14	CASRQAPQAETQYF	TGTGCCAGCCGCCAAGCTCCTCAGGCGGAGACCCAGTACTTC
TRBV5-6	-	TRBD1	TRBJ2-5	15	CASSTGQGREETQYF	TGTGCCAGCAGCACCGGACAGGGTAGGGAAGAGACCCAGTACTTC
TRBV19	-	TRBD1	TRBJ2-1	15	CASSRTLTGSNEQFF	TGTGCCAGTAGTAGAACCCTGACAGGGTCCAATGAGCAGTTCTTC
TRBV2	-	TRBD1	TRBJ1-2	15	CASREDREANYGYTF	TGTGCCAGCAGGGAAGACAGGGAAGCTAACTATGGCTACACCTTC
TRBV29-1	-	TRBD1	TRBJ2-1	14	CSVETGDAYNEQFF	TGCAGCGTTGAAACAGGGGATGCCTACAATGAGCAGTTCTTC
TRBV7-8	-	-	TRBJ1-2	14	CASSPSQARYGYTF	TGTGCCAGCAGCCCGAGCCAGGCCCGCTATGGCTACACCTTC
TRBV27	-	-	TRBJ2-2	16	CASSFGRIRATGELFF	TGTGCCAGCAGTTTTGGTAGGATCAGGGCCACCGGGGAGCTGTTTTTT
TRBV30	-	TRBD2	TRBJ2-5	16	CAWSVGLAGGEETQYF	TGTGCCTGGAGTGTTGGACTAGCGGGGGGGGAAGAGACCCAGTACTTC
TRBV5-6	-	TRBD1	TRBJ1-2	16	CASSSQRDRGWYGYTF	TGTGCCAGCAGCTCACAACGAGACAGGGGTTGGTATGGCTACACCTTC
TRBV4-3	-	-	TRBJ1-1	14	CASSQDVVNTEAFF	TGCGCCAGCAGCCAAGATGTCGTGAACACTGAAGCTTTCTTT
TRBV27	-	TRBD1	TRBJ1-2	14	CASSPVSGGYGYTF	TGTGCCAGCAGCCCCGTCTCAGGGGGCTATGGCTACACCTTC
TRBV5-4	-	-	TRBJ1-1	14	CASSGYRVDKGAFF	TGTGCCAGCAGCGGATATAGGGTGGACAAAGGGGCTTTCTTT
TRBV7-9	-	TRBD1	TRBJ2-7	15	CASRRNGQGAYEQYF	TGTGCCAGCAGGCGCAACGGACAGGGGGCCTACGAGCAGTACTTC
TRBV21-1	once	-	TRBJ2-1	15	CASSKVSRGPGEQFF	TGTGCCAGCAGCAAAGTCAGTAGGGGCCCGGGTGAGCAGTTCTTC
TRBV6-4	-	-	TRBJ1-6	15	CASRLTENYNSPLHF	TGTGCCAGCAGATTAACAGAGAACTATAATTCACCCCTCCACTTT
TRBV21-1	-	-	TRBJ1-1	14	CASSTDGQNTEAFF	TGTGCCAGCTCAACCGACGGACAGAACACTGAAGCTTTCTTT
TRBV18	-	TRBD2	TRBJ2-1	19	CASSPPGLAGGPVSDEQFF	TGTGCCAGCTCACCGCCAGGACTAGCGGGGGGGCCCGTAAGCGATGAGCAGTTCTTC
TRBV6-5	few	-	TRBJ1-2	14	CASSPAQLTGGYTF	TGTGCCAGCAGTCCCGCACAGCTTACTGGGGGCTACACCTTC
TRBV7-2	-	-	TRBJ2-7	13	CASSLGAPYEQYF	TGTGCCAGCAGCTTAGGGGCCCCCTACGAGCAGTACTTC
TRBV18	-	-	TRBJ1-3	15	CASSPGGVAGNTIYF	TGTGCCAGCTCACCCGGGGGAGTCGCTGGAAACACCATATATTTT
TRBV9	-	TRBD1	TRBJ2-2	17	CASSALGQGRNTGELFF	TGTGCCAGCAGCGCGCTGGGACAGGGCCGGAACACCGGGGAGCTGTTTTTT
TRBV11-2	once	-	TRBJ1-1	15	CASSFYGTKNTEAFF	TGTGCCAGCAGCTTTTATGGGACAAAGAACACTGAAGCTTTCTTT
TRBV4-2	-	-	TRBJ2-3	13	CASSQDAAGSQYF	TGTGCCAGCAGCCAAGATGCGGCGGGGTCGCAGTATTTT
TRBV15	-	-	TRBJ1-2	13	CATSGAGDYGYTF	TGTGCCACCAGCGGAGCAGGGGACTATGGCTACACCTTC
TRBV13	-	TRBD2	TRBJ2-5	16	CASSLGRGGRQETQYF	TGTGCCAGCAGCTTAGGCCGGGGGGGCCGCCAAGAGACCCAGTACTTC
TRBV30	-	-	TRBJ1-1	18	CAWSVLGGASWVGAEAFF	TGTGCCTGGAGTGTACTCGGTGGGGCGTCATGGGTTGGGGCTGAAGCTTTCTTT
TRBV29-1	once	TRBD1	TRBJ2-7	17	CSVEDQGAQGASYEQYF	TGCAGCGTTGAAGATCAGGGGGCACAGGGAGCTTCCTACGAGCAGTACTTC
TRBV5-1	-	-	TRBJ2-2	14	CASRSMTGTGELFF	TGCGCCAGCCGTAGTATGACGGGCACCGGGGAGCTGTTTTTT
TRBV6-5	-	TRBD2	TRBJ2-3	15	CASSYGAGYRDTQYF	TGTGCCAGCAGTTACGGAGCGGGGTATAGAGATACGCAGTATTTT
TRBV7-3	-	-	TRBJ2-2	13	CASSRRAGGELFF	TGTGCCAGCAGCCGGAGGGCGGGCGGGGAGCTGTTTTTT
TRBV7-2	-	-	TRBJ2-1	17	CASSLASGRGLYNEQFF	TGTGCCAGCAGCTTAGCTAGCGGAAGGGGTCTCTACAATGAGCAGTTCTTC
TRBV5-4	-	-	TRBJ1-4	15	CASSSTDSLNEKLFF	TGTGCCAGCAGCTCCACGGACAGTCTAAATGAAAAACTGTTTTTT
TRBV19	-	TRBD2	TRBJ2-3	15	CASSSLAGKPDTQYF	TGTGCCAGTAGTTCGCTAGCGGGGAAGCCAGATACGCAGTATTTT
TRBV6-6	few	-	TRBJ1-2	14	CASSYGPANYGYTF	TGTGCCAGCAGTTACGGCCCAGCTAACTATGGCTACACCTTC
TRBV27	-	-	TRBJ1-2	16	CASSLSSADPTRGYTF	TGTGCCAGCAGTTTATCGTCGGCAGACCCCACCAGGGGCTACACCTTC
TRBV2	-	TRBD1	TRBJ2-2	15	CASGDRGRWTGELFF	TGTGCCAGCGGGGACAGGGGGCGTTGGACCGGGGAGCTGTTTTTT
TRBV19	-	TRBD1	TRBJ1-1	15	CASSIEGQGNTEAFF	TGTGCCAGTAGTATAGAAGGACAGGGGAACACTGAAGCTTTCTTT
TRBV4-2	once	-	TRBJ2-7	12	CASSQEHTEQYF	TGTGCCAGCAGCCAAGAGCACACGGAGCAGTACTTC
TRBV19	-	TRBD1	TRBJ1-2	15	CASSSRTGKSYGYTF	TGTGCCAGTAGTAGCCGGACAGGGAAGAGCTATGGCTACACCTTC
TRBV11-3	-	-	TRBJ2-7	12	CASSLDTGEQYF	TGTGCCAGCAGCTTAGATACGGGGGAGCAGTACTTC
TRBV18	-	-	TRBJ1-4	15	CASSPPPATNEKLFF	TGTGCCAGCTCACCACCTCCTGCAACTAATGAAAAACTGTTTTTT
TRBV7-2	-	-	TRBJ2-7	13	CASSLRGSYEQYF	TGTGCCAGCAGCTTGCGGGGCTCCTACGAGCAGTACTTC
TRBV4-1	-	TRBD1	TRBJ2-7	15	CASSQDGQGSEEQYF	TGCGCCAGCAGCCAAGACGGACAGGGTAGTGAAGAGCAGTACTTC
TRBV7-9	-	-	TRBJ1-1	16	CASSTYSGHVNTEAFF	TGTGCCAGCAGCACTTACTCGGGACACGTGAACACTGAAGCTTTCTTT
TRBV18	-	TRBD2	TRBJ2-3	12	CASSAGADTQYF	TGTGCCAGCTCTGCGGGGGCAGATACGCAGTATTTT
TRBV7-3	-	-	TRBJ1-2	13	CASSGANLDGYTF	TGTGCCAGCAGCGGGGCCAACTTGGATGGCTACACCTTC
TRBV19	-	-	TRBJ1-1	15	CASSIDGGWSTEAFF	TGTGCCAGTAGTATTGATGGGGGCTGGAGCACTGAAGCTTTCTTT
TRBV5-1	-	TRBD1	TRBJ2-5	15	CASSPGDRAEETQYF	TGCGCCAGCAGCCCCGGGGACAGGGCTGAAGAGACCCAGTACTTC